These 20 T cell receptor beta chains were sequenced from one sample in a study of CD8+ T cells in alopecia areata. Following extraction, RNA underwent reverse transcription to cDNA, which served as the sequencing template. The method was immunoSEQ multiplex PCR; TCRdb's version includes in-frame clones alone and lacks a portion of them. The data hold 85,000 to 110,000 clones, with approximately 52% observed a single time. The material sequenced was CD4+ T cells sorted from blood. The receptors originated from a human donor in good health.

This clone turned up a few times. The V call is TRBV7-8, the J call TRBJ2-5; 8 bases align to TRBD1. Germline CDR1 is SGHVS and CDR2 is FQNEAQ. Trimming removed 5 bases from V and 4 bases from J; junction bases left unmatched: 6. CDR3 length: 14 residues. Here the CDR3 DNA reads TGTGCCAGCAGCGAGCAGGGGGCTGGAGAGACCCAGTACTTC. Translation gives CASSEQGAGETQYF.

This chain links TRBV5-6 with TRBJ2-1, with D possibly matching TRBD1 (6 bases). CDR3 length equals 15 residues. CDR1 is SGHDT and CDR2 is YYEEEE in the germline V gene. The V end lost 4 bases, the J end lost 0 bases, and 11 bases lay between the germline ends. This CDR3 is CASSPGTYSYNEQFF. CDR3 nucleotide sequence: TGTGCCAGCAGCCCCGGGACATACTCCTACAATGAGCAGTTCTTC.

This rearrangement joins TRBV14 to TRBJ1-2; D is unclear. Trimming shortened V by 2 bases and J by 7 bases, and 11 bases separated the two germline ends. Germline loops: CDR1 SGHDN, CDR2 FVKESK. This CDR3 has 13 amino acids. As DNA, the CDR3 is TGTGCCAGCAGCCAATTTGTCTTGGGTGGCTACACCTTC. This sequence encodes CASSQFVLGGYTF.

This clone came up a few times. This chain joins TRBV2 and TRBJ2-1, with a possible D match to TRBD2 (6 bases). The ends were cut back, 4 bases at V and 7 bases at J, with 8 bases in the middle. The CDR3 extends over 12 amino acids. Germline values: CDR1 SNHLY, CDR2 FYNNEI. CDR3 region: CASSVGGNEQFF. The CDR3 DNA follows: TGTGCCAGCAGTGTTGGGGGGAATGAGCAGTTCTTC.

This clone was seen a few times. V usage is TRBV28 and J usage is TRBJ2-7; unclear D gene. V lost 3 bases and J 2 bases, leaving 8 bases between the germline ends. This CDR3 has 13 residues. CDR1 is MDHEN, CDR2 SYDVKM, per germline. The CDR3 DNA reads as TGTGCCAGCAGTTTGAATAGGGCCTACGAGCAGTACTTC. It translates to CASSLNRAYEQYF.

The V gene is TRBV7-6, the J gene TRBJ2-1; D gene unclear. This CDR3 is built from 16 residues. In germline, CDR1 is SGHVS, CDR2 FNYEAQ. V was pared by 5 bases and J by 6 bases, with 20 bases between. The CDR3 spells CASSEIDPPPANEQFF. The CDR3 DNA follows: TGTGCCAGCAGCGAGATCGACCCCCCGCCGGCCAATGAGCAGTTCTTC. Using reference TRBV7-6 and TRBJ2-1 for the parts outside the CDR3, the full variable domain is GAGVSQSPRYKVTKRGQDVALRCDPISGHVSLYWYRQALGQGPEFLTYFNYEAQQDKSGLPNDRFSAERPEGSISTLTIQRTEQRDSAMYRCASSEIDPPPANEQFFGPGTRLTVL.

This clone was picked up one time. The same CDR3 can be traced to other DNA sequences in this sample. The chain carries TRBV2 and TRBJ2-7, with D uncertain. The V and J ends lost 5 bases and 0 bases respectively, with 2 bases between them. Germline CDR1 and CDR2: SNHLY and FYNNEI. The CDR3 is 11 amino acids. As DNA, the CDR3 is TGTGCCAGCAGTTACTCCTACGAGCAGTACTTC. Amino acids: CASSYSYEQYF.

This clone was found a few times. The genes are TRBV27 and TRBJ1-4; D is possibly TRBD1 (6 bases). CDR3 length: 15 residues. The V gene lost 6 bases and the J gene lost 8 bases, with 19 bases spanning the gap. Looked up from germline, CDR1 is MNHEY and CDR2 is SMNVEV (reference sequence). Written as DNA, the CDR3 is TGTGCCAGCAGGCAATCAGGGGCCGGCGAGGAAAAACTGTTTTTT. As protein: CASRQSGAGEEKLFF.

The rearrangement joins TRBV19 to TRBJ1-6; no reliable D call. V lost 8 bases and J lost 7, with 12 bases in between. The CDR3 length is 13 residues. Germline lookup yields CDR1 LNHDA and CDR2 SQIVND (reference sequence). The CDR3 nucleotides read TGTGCCAGTGCCTGGGCTCAGAATTCACCCCTCCACTTT. This gives the protein CASAWAQNSPLHF.

This chain connects TRBV28 to TRBJ1-5; D remains ambiguous. The V gene's germline CDR1 is MDHEN and CDR2 SYDVKM. V gave up 2 bases and J gave up 2 bases, with 10 bases separating them. This CDR3 comprises 15 residues. This CDR3 is CASSLSLTGNQPQHF. The CDR3 DNA is TGTGCCAGCAGTTTAAGTCTAACGGGCAATCAGCCCCAGCATTTT.

This clone was found a few times. The chain is built from TRBV29-1 and TRBJ2-5; 9 nucleotides match TRBD1. The CDR3 has 13 amino acids. V lost 5 bases and J lost 5; bases outside the gene matches: 6. Germline-derived CDR1 and CDR2 are SQVTM and ANQGSEA. CDR3 DNA: TGCAGCGTTTTACACAGGGGGCTCGAGACCCAGTACTTC. Protein sequence: CSVLHRGLETQYF.

This chain links TRBV2 with TRBJ2-5, with 7 bases lining up with TRBD1. This CDR3 has 13 amino acids. From germline, CDR1 is SNHLY and CDR2 FYNNEI. V gave up 3 bases and J gave up 6 bases; unmatched junction bases: 4. Written as DNA, the CDR3 is TGTGCCAGCAGTGACAGGGGACAGAAGACCCAGTACTTC. Translation: CASSDRGQKTQYF.

The chain couples TRBV7-2 to TRBJ1-5; the D is unclear. Trimming pared 3 bases from V and 7 bases from J, leaving 10 bases between. CDR1 and CDR2 from the germline V gene are SGHTA and FQGNSA. The CDR3 spans 13 residues. CDR3 amino acids: CASSLMWEQPQHF. CDR3 coding DNA: TGTGCCAGCAGCTTGATGTGGGAGCAGCCCCAGCATTTT.

This rearrangement joins TRBV10-3 to TRBJ1-2; D remains unclear. Germline CDR1 and CDR2: ENHRY and SYGVKD. Between the trimmed V and J ends, which lost 2 bases and 1 base, there was a span of 8 bases. The CDR3 contains 14 residues. The CDR3 loop reads CAISERQINYGYTF. The CDR3 DNA is TGTGCCATCAGTGAGCGGCAGATTAACTATGGCTACACCTTC.

The V call is TRBV14, the J call TRBJ2-1; no clear D gene. This CDR3 region has 13 residues. Germline CDR1 reads SGHDN; CDR2 reads FVKESK. The V end was cut by 1 base, the J end by 1 base, with 2 bases between. The CDR3 region is CASSQGSYNEQFF. CDR3 DNA: TGTGCCAGCAGCCAAGGGTCCTACAATGAGCAGTTCTTC.

The J gene is TRBJ1-6, the V gene TRBV11-2; TRBD1 matches at 8 bases. Germline CDR1 and CDR2: SGHAT and FQNNGV. J gave up 7 bases and V 5 bases, and 4 bases lay outside the gene matches. This CDR3 contains 14 residues. DNA for the CDR3: TGTGCCAGCAGCAACGGACAGGGAAATTCACCCCTCCACTTT. Translation gives CASSNGQGNSPLHF.

This chain joins TRBV4-1 and TRBJ2-7, with a tentative D call TRBD1 (6 bases). The CDR3 sequence is 19 residues long. With 1 base removed from V and 1 base from J, the gap between germline ends came to 23 bases. Germline V gene sequence: CDR1 MGHRA, CDR2 YSYEKL. The CDR3, as DNA: TGCGCCAGCAGCCAAGCGTCATACAGGGCCGCACTAGGGTCCTACGAGCAGTACTTC. Protein product: CASSQASYRAALGSYEQYF.

The CDR3 region is CASSSTGFNTEAFF. CDR3 coding DNA: TGTGCCAGCAGCTCAACAGGTTTCAACACTGAAGCTTTCTTT. The J gene is TRBJ1-1, the V gene TRBV7-2; D is perhaps TRBD1 (5 bases). The CDR3 loop spans 14 amino acids. Trimming removed 4 bases at V and 2 bases at J, with 11 bases between. Per the germline V gene, CDR1 is SGHTA and CDR2 is FQGNSA.

This chain joins TRBV6-5 and TRBJ2-7; 8 bases fit TRBD2. Germline CDR1 is MNHEY and CDR2 is SVGAGI. With 4 bases clipped from V and 4 bases from J, the junction kept 12 bases outside the gene matches. This CDR3 is built from 16 residues. This CDR3 is CASSLSTGGSKYEQYF. The CDR3 DNA is TGTGCCAGCAGTTTGTCCACGGGGGGGTCCAAATACGAGCAGTACTTC.

The gene calls are TRBV4-3 and TRBJ1-5, with D tentatively TRBD1 (6 bases). Germline CDR1 LGHNA, CDR2 YSLEER. This CDR3 has 15 residues. The germline V and J ends were trimmed by 1 base and 7 bases, with 14 bases remaining between them. DNA of the CDR3: TGCGCCAGCAGCCAAGGGACAGAGCCCTGGCAGCCCCAGCATTTT. This codes for CASSQGTEPWQPQHF.